At least ten counts were recorded for the clone carrying this T cell receptor (beta chain). This record comes from a study of T cells in Graves' hyperthyroidism and ophthalmopathy. Amplified regions were TCR beta CDR3 sequences from RNA transcripts. The HTBI set primed first-round TCR CDR3 RT-PCR. TCRdb passed the multiplex PCR reads through MiXCR, listing each CDR3 protein once. The table lists under 350,000 distinct CDR3 sequences, less than 30% of them singletons, with over 25% in the top ten. The sample comprised blood. The clonotype originates from a man in his forties with Graves' hyperthyroidism that later progressed to Graves' ophthalmopathy.

The CDR3 DNA follows: TGTGCCAGCAGCTTATCCCAGGGAAGCTCCTACGAGCAGTACTTC. This codes for CASSLSQGSSYEQYF. The rearrangement links TRBV11-2 to TRBJ2-7, with a tentative D call TRBD1 (5 bases). CDR3 length equals 15 residues. Germline V gene sequence: CDR1 SGHAT, CDR2 FQNNGV. The V gene lost 2 bases and the J gene lost 0 bases, with 11 bases spanning the gap.